This TCR beta chain was retrieved from a study of T cells after yellow fever vaccination. Study context: SMART-Seq v4 Ultra Low Input handled preparation of low-cell-number fractions.

CDR1 and CDR2 (germline): MNHNS, SASEGT. The CDR3 loop spans 14 amino acids. V trimming: 6 bases; J trimming: 7 bases; junction bases outside the gene matches: 7. Findings and limits, study-wide: After the booster, roughly 96% of CD4 and more than 85% of CD8 primary-response clones were re-detected.

Template switching with 5'RACE generated the TCR cDNA and added a universal primer site and UMIs. TCRdb reprocessed the 5' RACE reads with MiXCR, giving one entry per CDR3 protein. The repertoire holds 620,000 or so distinct CDR3 sequences, roughly an eighth seen once, with about 16% in the top ten. This clonotype was recorded a few times. What it binds is unknown. The chain combines TRBV6-1 with TRBJ2-2; TRBD2 agrees at 8 bases. The specimen comprised PBMCs, sampled on the day of the yellow fever booster vaccination. The TCR originated in a man aged 25-45 years who received the YFV17D yellow fever vaccine. The CDR3 nucleotides are TGTGCCAGCAGCGTAGCGGGGCTGGGCGGGGAGCTGTTTTTT. It translates to CASSVAGLGGELFF.